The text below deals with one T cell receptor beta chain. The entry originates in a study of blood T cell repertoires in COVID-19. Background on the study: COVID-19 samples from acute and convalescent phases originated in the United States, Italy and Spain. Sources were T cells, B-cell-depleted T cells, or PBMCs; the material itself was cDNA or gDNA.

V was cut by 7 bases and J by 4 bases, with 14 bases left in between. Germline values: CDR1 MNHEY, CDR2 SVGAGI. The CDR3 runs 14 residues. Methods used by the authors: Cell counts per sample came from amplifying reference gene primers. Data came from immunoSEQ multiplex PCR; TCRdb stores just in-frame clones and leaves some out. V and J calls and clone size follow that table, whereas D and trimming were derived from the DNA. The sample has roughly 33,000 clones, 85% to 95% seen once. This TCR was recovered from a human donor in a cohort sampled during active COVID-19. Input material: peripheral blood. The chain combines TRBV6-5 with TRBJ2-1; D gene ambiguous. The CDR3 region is CASNTPSKYNEQFF. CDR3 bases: TGTGCCAGCAACACGCCATCGAAGTACAATGAGCAGTTCTTC.